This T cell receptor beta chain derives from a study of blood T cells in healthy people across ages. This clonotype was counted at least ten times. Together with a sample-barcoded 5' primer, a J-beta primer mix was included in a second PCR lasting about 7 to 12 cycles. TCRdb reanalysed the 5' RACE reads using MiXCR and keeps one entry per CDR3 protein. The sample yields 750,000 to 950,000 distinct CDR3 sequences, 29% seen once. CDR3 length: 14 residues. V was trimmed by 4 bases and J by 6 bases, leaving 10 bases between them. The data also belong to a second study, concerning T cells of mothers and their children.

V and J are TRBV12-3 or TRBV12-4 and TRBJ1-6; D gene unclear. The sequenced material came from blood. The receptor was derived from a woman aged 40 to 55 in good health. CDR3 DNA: TGTGCCAGCAGTTACAAGGCGGGTAATTCACCCCTCCACTTT. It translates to CASSYKAGNSPLHF.